This record covers a single T cell receptor beta chain. The CDR3 has 13 amino acids. V was cut by 4 bases and J by 4 bases, with 10 bases left in between. Original methodology: Reference gene primer amplification gave nucleated cell count estimates. TCRdb's table, derived via immunoSEQ multiplex PCR, lists solely in-frame clones and lacks some. V and J calls and clone size come straight from that table; D and trimming were deduced from the DNA. The repertoire holds roughly 150,000 clones, with over 75% as singletons. This sample stems from a study of blood T cell repertoires in COVID-19. Study-level background: The United States, Italy and Spain were the sources of the acute and convalescent COVID-19 samples.

The chain uses TRBV12-3 or TRBV12-4 and TRBJ1-1; D is ambiguous. This sequence originates from a young man with COVID-19, enrolled during active disease. Sequenced input: peripheral blood. The CDR3 DNA reads TGTGCCAGCAGTTCCTGGGCCAGCACTGAAGCTTTCTTT. Translating it yields CASSSWASTEAFF.